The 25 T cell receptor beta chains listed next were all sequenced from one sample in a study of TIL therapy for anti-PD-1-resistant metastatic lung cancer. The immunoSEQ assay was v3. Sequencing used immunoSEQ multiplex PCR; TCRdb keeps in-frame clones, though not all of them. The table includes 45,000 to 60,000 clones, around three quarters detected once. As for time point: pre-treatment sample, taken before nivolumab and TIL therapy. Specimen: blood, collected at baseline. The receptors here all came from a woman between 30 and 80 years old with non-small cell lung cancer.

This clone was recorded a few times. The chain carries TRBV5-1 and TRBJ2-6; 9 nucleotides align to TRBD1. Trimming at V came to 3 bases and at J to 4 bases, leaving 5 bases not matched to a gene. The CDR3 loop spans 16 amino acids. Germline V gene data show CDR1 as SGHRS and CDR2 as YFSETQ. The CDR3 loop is CASSSRTGDGANVLTF. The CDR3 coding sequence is TGCGCCAGCAGCTCGAGGACAGGGGACGGGGCCAACGTCCTGACTTTC.

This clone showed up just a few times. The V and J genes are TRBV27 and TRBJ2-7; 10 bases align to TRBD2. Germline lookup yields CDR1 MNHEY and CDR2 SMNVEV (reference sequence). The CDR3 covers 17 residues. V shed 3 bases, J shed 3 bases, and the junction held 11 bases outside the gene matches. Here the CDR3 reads CASSFQAGGTLGYEQYF. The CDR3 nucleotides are TGTGCCAGCAGTTTTCAAGCGGGAGGGACTTTGGGCTACGAGCAGTACTTC.

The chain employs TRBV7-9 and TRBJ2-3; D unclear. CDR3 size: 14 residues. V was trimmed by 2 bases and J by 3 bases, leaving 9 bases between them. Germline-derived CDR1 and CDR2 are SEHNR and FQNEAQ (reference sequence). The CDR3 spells CASSLLKGTDTQYF. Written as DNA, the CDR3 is TGTGCCAGCAGCTTACTGAAGGGTACAGATACGCAGTATTTT.

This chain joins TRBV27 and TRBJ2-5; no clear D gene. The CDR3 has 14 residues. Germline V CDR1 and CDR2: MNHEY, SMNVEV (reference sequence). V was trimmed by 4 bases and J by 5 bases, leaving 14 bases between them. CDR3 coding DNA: TGTGCCAGCAGTTCCCCGGAAGGTGAGGAGACCCAGTACTTC. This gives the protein CASSSPEGEETQYF.

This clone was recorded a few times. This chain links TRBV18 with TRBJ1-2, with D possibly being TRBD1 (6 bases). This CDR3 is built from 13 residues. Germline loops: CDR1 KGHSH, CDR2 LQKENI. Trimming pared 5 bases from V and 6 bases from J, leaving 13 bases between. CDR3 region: CASSSLDSNGYTF. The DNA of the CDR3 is TGTGCCAGCTCATCCCTGGACAGTAATGGCTACACCTTC.

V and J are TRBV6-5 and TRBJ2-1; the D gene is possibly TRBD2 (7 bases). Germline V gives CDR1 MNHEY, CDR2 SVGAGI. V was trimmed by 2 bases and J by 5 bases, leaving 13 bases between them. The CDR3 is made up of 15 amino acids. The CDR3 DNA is TGTGCCAGCAGTTACATAAGGGGGGGGGACAATGAGCAGTTCTTC. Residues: CASSYIRGGDNEQFF.

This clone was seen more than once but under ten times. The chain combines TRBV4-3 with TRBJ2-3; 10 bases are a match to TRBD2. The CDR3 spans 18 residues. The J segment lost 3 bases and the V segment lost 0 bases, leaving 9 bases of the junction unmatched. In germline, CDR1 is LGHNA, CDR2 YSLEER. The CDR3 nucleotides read TGCGCCAGCAGCCAAGAATGGGAAGCGGGGGGGCCAACAGATACGCAGTATTTT. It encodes CASSQEWEAGGPTDTQYF.

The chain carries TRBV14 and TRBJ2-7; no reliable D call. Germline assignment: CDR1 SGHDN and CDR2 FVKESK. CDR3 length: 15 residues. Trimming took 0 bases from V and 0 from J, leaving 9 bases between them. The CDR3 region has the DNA TGTGCCAGCAGCCAAGAATACAAGACCTCCTACGAGCAGTACTTC. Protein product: CASSQEYKTSYEQYF.

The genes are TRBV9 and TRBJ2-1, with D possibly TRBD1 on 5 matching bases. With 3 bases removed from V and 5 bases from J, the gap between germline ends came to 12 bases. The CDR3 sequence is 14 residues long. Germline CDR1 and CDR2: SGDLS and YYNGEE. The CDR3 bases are TGTGCCAGCAGCGGGAGCAGGGCTAACAATGAGCAGTTCTTC. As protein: CASSGSRANNEQFF.

The CDR3 here is CASSSGTAGNYGYTF. In DNA, the CDR3 is TGTGCCAGCAGTTCGGGGACAGCCGGTAACTATGGCTACACCTTC. The V gene is TRBV6-5, the J gene TRBJ1-2, with 7 bases identical to TRBD1. This CDR3 is built from 15 residues. Per the germline V gene, CDR1 is MNHEY and CDR2 is SVGAGI. The trim removed 4 bases at V and 1 base at J, leaving 6 bases unmatched.

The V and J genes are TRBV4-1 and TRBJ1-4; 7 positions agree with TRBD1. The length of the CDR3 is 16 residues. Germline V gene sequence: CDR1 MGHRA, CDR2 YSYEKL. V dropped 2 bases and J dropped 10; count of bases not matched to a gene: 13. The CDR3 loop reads CASSQTGEIAAVKLFF. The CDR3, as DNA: TGCGCCAGCAGCCAAACAGGGGAGATAGCTGCTGTAAAACTGTTTTTT.

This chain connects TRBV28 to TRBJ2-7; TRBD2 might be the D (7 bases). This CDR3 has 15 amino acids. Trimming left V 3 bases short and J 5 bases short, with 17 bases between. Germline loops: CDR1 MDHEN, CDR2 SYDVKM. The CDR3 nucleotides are TGTGCCAGCAGTTTCCCCGGGGGGCCCGACAACGAGCAGTACTTC. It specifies CASSFPGGPDNEQYF.

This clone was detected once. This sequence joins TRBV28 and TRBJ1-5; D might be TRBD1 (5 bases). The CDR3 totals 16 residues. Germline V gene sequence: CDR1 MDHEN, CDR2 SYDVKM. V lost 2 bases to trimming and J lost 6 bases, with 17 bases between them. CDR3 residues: CASSLSGGGVGQPQHF. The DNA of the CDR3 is TGTGCCAGCAGTTTAAGCGGCGGGGGGGTTGGTCAGCCCCAGCATTTT.

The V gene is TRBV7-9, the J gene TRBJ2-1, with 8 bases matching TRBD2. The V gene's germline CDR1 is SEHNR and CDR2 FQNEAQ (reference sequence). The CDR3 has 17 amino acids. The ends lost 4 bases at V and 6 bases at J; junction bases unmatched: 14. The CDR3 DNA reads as TGTGCCAGCAGCTCCCAGGGTGCGGGAGGACTCGGCAATGAGCAGTTCTTC. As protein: CASSSQGAGGLGNEQFF.

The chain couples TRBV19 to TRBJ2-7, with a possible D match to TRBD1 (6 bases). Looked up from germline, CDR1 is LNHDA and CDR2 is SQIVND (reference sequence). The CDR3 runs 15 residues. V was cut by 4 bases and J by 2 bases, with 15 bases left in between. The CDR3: CASSKQGQGTYEQYF. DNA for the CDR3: TGTGCCAGTAGTAAACAGGGCCAAGGGACCTACGAGCAGTACTTC.

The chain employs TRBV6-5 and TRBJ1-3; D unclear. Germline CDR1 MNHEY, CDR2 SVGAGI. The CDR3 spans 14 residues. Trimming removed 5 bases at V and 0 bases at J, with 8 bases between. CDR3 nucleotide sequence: TGTGCCAGCAGTCCTGTTAGCTCTGGAAACACCATATATTTT. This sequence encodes CASSPVSSGNTIYF.

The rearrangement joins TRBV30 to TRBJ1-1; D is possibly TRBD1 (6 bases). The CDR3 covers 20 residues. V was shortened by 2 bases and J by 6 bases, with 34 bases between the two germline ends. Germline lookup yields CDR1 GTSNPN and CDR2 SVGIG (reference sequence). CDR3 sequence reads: CAWSPQPRGRVWDLAAEAFF. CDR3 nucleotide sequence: TGTGCCTGGAGTCCACAACCCAGGGGTCGGGTGTGGGACTTGGCCGCTGAAGCTTTCTTT.

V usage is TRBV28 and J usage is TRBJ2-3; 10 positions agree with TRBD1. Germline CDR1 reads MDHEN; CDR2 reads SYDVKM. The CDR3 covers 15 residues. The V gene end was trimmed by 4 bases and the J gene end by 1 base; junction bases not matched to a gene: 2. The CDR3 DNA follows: TGTGCCAGCAGTTCCGGGACAGGGGGCACAGATACGCAGTATTTT. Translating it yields CASSSGTGGTDTQYF.

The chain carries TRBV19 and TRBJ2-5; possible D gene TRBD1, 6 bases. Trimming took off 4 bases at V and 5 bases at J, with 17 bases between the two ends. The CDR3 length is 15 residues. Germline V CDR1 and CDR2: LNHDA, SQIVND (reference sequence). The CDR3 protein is CASSRQGRGSETQYF. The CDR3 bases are TGTGCCAGTAGTAGGCAGGGGCGCGGGTCGGAGACCCAGTACTTC.

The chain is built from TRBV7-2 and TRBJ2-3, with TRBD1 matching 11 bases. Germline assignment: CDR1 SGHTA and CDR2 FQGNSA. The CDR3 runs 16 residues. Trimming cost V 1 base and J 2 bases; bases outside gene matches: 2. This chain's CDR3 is CASSLGDRGYTDTQYF. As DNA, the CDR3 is TGTGCCAGCAGCTTAGGGGACAGGGGGTACACAGATACGCAGTATTTT.

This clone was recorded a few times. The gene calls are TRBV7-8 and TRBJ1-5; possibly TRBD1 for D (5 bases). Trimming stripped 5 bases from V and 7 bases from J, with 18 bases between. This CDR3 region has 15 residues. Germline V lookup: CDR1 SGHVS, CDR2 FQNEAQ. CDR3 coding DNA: TGTGCCAGCAGCGCCCGGGGGAGGGGAGACCAGCCCCAGCATTTT. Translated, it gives CASSARGRGDQPQHF.

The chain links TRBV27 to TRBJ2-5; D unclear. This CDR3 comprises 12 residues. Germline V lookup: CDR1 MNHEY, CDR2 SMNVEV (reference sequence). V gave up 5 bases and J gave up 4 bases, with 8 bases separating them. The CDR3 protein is CASSPLGETQYF. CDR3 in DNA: TGTGCCAGCAGTCCCCTCGGAGAGACCCAGTACTTC.

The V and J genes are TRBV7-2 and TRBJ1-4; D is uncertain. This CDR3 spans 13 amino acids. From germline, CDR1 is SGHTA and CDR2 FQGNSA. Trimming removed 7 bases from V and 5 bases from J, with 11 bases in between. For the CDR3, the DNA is TGTGCCAGCACCGAAGGGCAGAATGAAAAACTGTTTTTT. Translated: CASTEGQNEKLFF.

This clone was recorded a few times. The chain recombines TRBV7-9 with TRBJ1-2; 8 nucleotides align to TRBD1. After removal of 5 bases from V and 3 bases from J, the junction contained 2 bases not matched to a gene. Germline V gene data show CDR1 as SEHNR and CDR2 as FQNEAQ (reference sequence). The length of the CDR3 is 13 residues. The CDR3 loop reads CASSQGADYGYTF. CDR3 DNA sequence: TGTGCCAGCAGCCAGGGGGCTGACTATGGCTACACCTTC. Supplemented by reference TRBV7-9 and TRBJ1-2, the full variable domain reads DTGVSQNPRHKITKRGQNVTFRCDPISEHNRLYWYRQTLGQGPEFLTYFQNEAQLEKSRLLSDRFSAERPKGSFSTLEIQRTEQGDSAMYLCASSQGADYGYTFGSGTRLTVV.

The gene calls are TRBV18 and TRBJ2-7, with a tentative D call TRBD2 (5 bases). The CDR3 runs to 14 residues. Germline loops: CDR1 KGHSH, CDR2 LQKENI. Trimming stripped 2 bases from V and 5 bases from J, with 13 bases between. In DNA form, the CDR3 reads TGTGCCAGCTCACCATTGGAGGTAACCCACGAGCAGTACTTC. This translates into CASSPLEVTHEQYF.